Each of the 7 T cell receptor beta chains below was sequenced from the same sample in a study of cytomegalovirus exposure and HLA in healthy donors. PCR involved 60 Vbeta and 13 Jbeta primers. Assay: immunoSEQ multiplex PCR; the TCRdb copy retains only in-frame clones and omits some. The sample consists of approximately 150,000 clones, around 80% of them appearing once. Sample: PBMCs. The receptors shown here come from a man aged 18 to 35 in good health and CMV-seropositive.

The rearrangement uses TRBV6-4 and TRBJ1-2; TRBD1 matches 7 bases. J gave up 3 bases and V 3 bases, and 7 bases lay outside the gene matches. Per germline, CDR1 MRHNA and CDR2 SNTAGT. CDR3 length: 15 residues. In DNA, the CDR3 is TGTGCCAGCAGTGAAGGGGGACAGAGATACTATGGCTACACCTTC. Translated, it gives CASSEGGQRYYGYTF.

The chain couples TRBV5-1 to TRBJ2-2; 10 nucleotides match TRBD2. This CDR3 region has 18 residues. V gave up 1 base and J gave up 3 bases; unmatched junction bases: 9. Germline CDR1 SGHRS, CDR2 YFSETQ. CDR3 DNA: TGCGCCAGCAGCTTGCCGACCACTAGCGGGACCGACACCGGGGAGCTGTTTTTT. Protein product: CASSLPTTSGTDTGELFF.

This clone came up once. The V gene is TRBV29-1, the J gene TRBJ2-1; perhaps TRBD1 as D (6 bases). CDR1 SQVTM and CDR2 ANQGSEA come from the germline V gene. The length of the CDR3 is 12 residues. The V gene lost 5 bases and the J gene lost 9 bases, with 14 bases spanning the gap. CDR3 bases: TGCAGCGTTCCCCTCGCAGGGGCTGAGCAGTTCTTC. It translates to CSVPLAGAEQFF.

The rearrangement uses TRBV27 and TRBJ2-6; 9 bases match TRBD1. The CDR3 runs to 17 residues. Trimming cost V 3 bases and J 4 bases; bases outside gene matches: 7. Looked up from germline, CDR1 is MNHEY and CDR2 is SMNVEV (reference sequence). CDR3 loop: CASSFGTGPPGANVLTF. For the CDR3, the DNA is TGTGCCAGCAGTTTTGGGACAGGGCCCCCCGGGGCCAACGTCCTGACTTTC.

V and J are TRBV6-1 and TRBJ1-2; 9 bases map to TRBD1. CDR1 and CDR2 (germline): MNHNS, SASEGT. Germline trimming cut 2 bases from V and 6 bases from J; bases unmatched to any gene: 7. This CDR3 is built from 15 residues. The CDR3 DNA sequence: TGTGCCAGCAGTGAATTTGGGACAGGGAAAGATGGCTACACCTTC. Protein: CASSEFGTGKDGYTF.

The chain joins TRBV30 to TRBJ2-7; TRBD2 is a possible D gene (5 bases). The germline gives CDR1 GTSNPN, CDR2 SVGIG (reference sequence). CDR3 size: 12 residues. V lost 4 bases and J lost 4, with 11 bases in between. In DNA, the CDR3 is TGTGCCTGGAAACCAGAGGGATACGAGCAGTACTTC. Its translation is CAWKPEGYEQYF.

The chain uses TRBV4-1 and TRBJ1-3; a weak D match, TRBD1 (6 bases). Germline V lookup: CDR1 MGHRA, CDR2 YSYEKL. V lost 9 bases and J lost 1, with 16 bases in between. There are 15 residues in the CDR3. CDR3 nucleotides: TGCGCCAGTACCGTGGGGCAGGGGTCTGGAAACACCATATATTTT. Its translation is CASTVGQGSGNTIYF.